The 30 T cell receptor beta chains presented below share a single source sample, sequenced in a study of blood T cells in healthy people across ages. Using a J-beta primer mix together with a sample-barcoded 5' primer, a second PCR was run for roughly 6 to 11 cycles. TCRdb itself ran the 5' RACE reads through MiXCR, one entry per CDR3 protein. The sample contains some 1.7 million distinct CDR3 sequences, 28% of which appear only once. The sample was blood. These receptors were obtained from a woman aged 25 to 39 in good health.

This clonotype was seen only once. The chain recombines TRBV30 with TRBJ2-2, with a weak D call TRBD1 (6 bases). The CDR3 length is 15 residues. Trimming removed 3 bases from V and 3 bases from J, with 14 bases in between. Germline V lookup: CDR1 GTSNPN, CDR2 SVGIG (reference sequence). As DNA, the CDR3 is TGTGCCTGGAGCCCCTTCGGACAGTACACCGGGGAGCTGTTTTTT. Residues: CAWSPFGQYTGELFF.

To note about this clonotype: A clone one base away is much larger, so this may be a read error. The V and J genes are TRBV12-3 or TRBV12-4 and TRBJ1-2; weak D call: TRBD1 (5 bases). The CDR3 extends over 16 amino acids. The V end was cut by 5 bases, the J end by 7 bases, with 23 bases between. This chain's CDR3 is CASSPLGGRVISGYTF. For the CDR3, the DNA is TGTGCCAGCAGTCCCCTGGGGGGTCGGGTAATAAGTGGCTACACCTTC.

This clonotype was seen many times. The V and J genes are TRBV29-1 and TRBJ2-7; no firm D call. This CDR3 is 13 amino acids long. From germline, CDR1 is SQVTM and CDR2 ANQGSEA. Trimming took off 4 bases at V and 3 bases at J, with 13 bases between the two ends. The CDR3 region has the DNA TGCAGCGTTGCCGCCGGGCCGGGCTACGAGCAGTACTTC. This sequence encodes CSVAAGPGYEQYF.

This clonotype has more than one count but fewer than ten. This chain joins TRBV20-1 and TRBJ2-3, with 9 positions matching TRBD1. V was clipped by 5 bases and J by 7 bases; unmatched bases: 7. The CDR3 consists of 13 residues. Germline V gives CDR1 DFQATT, CDR2 SNEGSKA (reference sequence). The CDR3 sequence: CSAPGTGTYTQYF. CDR3 DNA sequence: TGCAGTGCTCCCGGGACAGGGACATATACGCAGTATTTT.

The rearrangement joins TRBV30 to TRBJ2-7, with 8 bases that match TRBD1. This CDR3 has 13 residues. Germline V gene sequence: CDR1 GTSNPN, CDR2 SVGIG (reference sequence). The junction had 6 bases not matched to a gene; V was cut back by 5 bases and J by 3 bases. In DNA form, the CDR3 reads TGTGCCTGGCGGACAGGGCTAGGCTACGAGCAGTACTTC. Its translation: CAWRTGLGYEQYF.

V gene TRBV29-1 combines with J gene TRBJ2-1; 8 bases are a match to TRBD1. The CDR3 is made up of 14 amino acids. The germline V gene encodes CDR1 SQVTM and CDR2 ANQGSEA. Unmatched junction bases numbered 9, after V lost 4 bases and J lost 7 bases. CDR3 sequence reads: CSVVGGRTGNEQFF. CDR3 nucleotide sequence: TGCAGCGTTGTGGGGGGACGGACAGGGAATGAGCAGTTCTTC.

A single count supports this clonotype. The junction differs from germline at one of its ends, possibly a read error. The chain joins TRBV7-3 to TRBJ2-6, with TRBD1 matching 10 bases. Germline V CDR1 and CDR2: SGHTA, FQGTGA. CDR3 length equals 18 residues. CDR3 sequence: CASSLLGQGGTGANVRTF. The CDR3, as DNA: TGTGCCAGCAGCTTATTAGGACAGGGGGGCACTGGGGCCAACGTCCGGACTTTC.

This clonotype was detected a few times. A much larger clone lies a single base off, so this may be a read error. The chain recombines TRBV10-3 with TRBJ2-5; D might be TRBD1 (5 bases). The CDR3 is 14 amino acids. The germline gives CDR1 ENHRY, CDR2 SYGVKD. The CDR3 region has the DNA TGTGTCATCAGGACCGATTCAGGGTCTGAGACCCAGTACTTC. As protein: CVIRTDSGSETQYF.

This clonotype has a handful of counts. This sequence joins TRBV28 and TRBJ1-4; D perhaps matches TRBD1 (5 bases). The CDR3 has 15 residues. V was trimmed by 9 bases and J by 3 bases, leaving 17 bases between them. CDR1 is MDHEN, CDR2 SYDVKM, per germline. The CDR3 DNA is TGTGCCAGTGACCCTCAGTCGGGGGCTAATGAAAAACTGTTTTTT. Translating gives CASDPQSGANEKLFF.

The genes are TRBV4-1 and TRBJ2-3; TRBD2 matches at 11 bases. The CDR3 has 17 residues. Germline V gives CDR1 MGHRA, CDR2 YSYEKL. V gave up 0 bases and J gave up 5 bases; unmatched junction bases: 7. The CDR3 nucleotides read TGCGCCAGCAGCCAAGATCATGGTCTAGCGGGGGGAGATACGCAGTATTTT. Encoded protein: CASSQDHGLAGGDTQYF.

As to this clonotype: Just one base apart from a much larger clone, this may be a read error. This chain uses TRBV6-1 with TRBJ2-5; weak D call: TRBD1 (7 bases). The CDR3 is 14 residues long. CDR1 and CDR2 from the germline V gene are MNHNS and SASEGT. V lost 6 bases and J 11 bases, leaving 22 bases between the germline ends. The CDR3 loop is CASRRDSMAGEQYF. DNA for the CDR3: TGTGCCAGCAGGCGGGACAGCATGGCTGGGGAGCAGTACTTC.

A word on this clonotype: Relative to the germline gene, one junction end is altered; a read error may explain this. This chain connects TRBV7-2 to TRBJ1-4; the D gene is possibly TRBD1 (5 bases). CDR1 SGHTA and CDR2 FQGNSA come from the germline V gene. The CDR3 consists of 15 residues. The CDR3 bases are TGTGCCGGCAGCTTAGCGGTCCCAGGGAATGAAAAACTGTTTTTT. This codes for CAGSLAVPGNEKLFF.

The V and J genes are TRBV28 and TRBJ2-6; possibly TRBD1 for D (5 bases). The CDR3 has 15 amino acids. Trimming cost V 3 bases and J 2 bases, with 8 bases left between them. Germline loops: CDR1 MDHEN, CDR2 SYDVKM. The chain's CDR3 is CASSLFRAGANVLTF. CDR3 DNA: TGTGCCAGCAGTTTGTTCAGGGCTGGGGCCAACGTCCTGACTTTC.

This clonotype was seen a handful of times. This chain joins TRBV5-1 and TRBJ2-1; a weak D match, TRBD2 (6 bases). V lost 0 bases and J 9 bases, leaving 16 bases between the germline ends. The CDR3 is 15 residues long. The V gene's germline CDR1 is SGHRS and CDR2 YFSETQ. As DNA, the CDR3 is TGCGCCAGCAGCTTGGGACTAGGGGACGGGTTTGAGCAGTTCTTC. This codes for CASSLGLGDGFEQFF.

This chain joins TRBV20-1 and TRBJ1-3; weak D call: TRBD1 (5 bases). This CDR3 region has 13 residues. The V end was cut by 5 bases, the J end by 0 bases, with 8 bases between. Germline CDR1 DFQATT, CDR2 SNEGSKA (reference sequence). The CDR3 loop is CSAWGGSGNTIYF. The CDR3 region has the DNA TGCAGTGCTTGGGGCGGCTCTGGAAACACCATATATTTT.

Here the CDR3 reads CASKGNGIEKLFF. The CDR3 nucleotides read TGTGCCAGCAAAGGGAATGGGATAGAAAAACTGTTTTTT. The V and J genes are TRBV27 and TRBJ1-4; D remains ambiguous. The CDR3 runs to 13 residues. V was cut by 7 bases and J by 8 bases, with 14 bases left in between. Germline V gene sequence: CDR1 MNHEY, CDR2 SMNVEV (reference sequence).

V gene TRBV12-3 or TRBV12-4 combines with J gene TRBJ1-5; the D gene is possibly TRBD1 (5 bases). Trimming removed 5 bases from V and 9 bases from J, with 14 bases in between. CDR3 size: 13 residues. CDR3: CASSLGQNRPQHF. The CDR3, as DNA: TGTGCCAGCAGTCTGGGGCAGAACCGGCCCCAGCATTTT.

The genes are TRBV20-1 and TRBJ2-1; the match to TRBD2 covers 12 bases. There are 14 residues in the CDR3. The germline gives CDR1 DFQATT, CDR2 SNEGSKA (reference sequence). With V trimmed by 5 bases and J by 9 bases, 8 bases remained unmatched. CDR3 coding DNA: TGCAGTGCTCGACTAGCGGGAGATTTACGTGAGCAGTTCTTC. Encoded protein: CSARLAGDLREQFF.

Regarding this clonotype: Here the CDR3 omits its conserved ending phenylalanine or tryptophan, so a read error is the likely source. The V and J genes are TRBV10-2 and TRBJ1-2; D is uncertain. The germline gives CDR1 WSHSY, CDR2 SAAADI. Trimming pared 3 bases from V and 4 bases from J, leaving 12 bases between. This CDR3 is built from 14 residues. CDR3 amino acids: CASSDTRQLYGYTL. The CDR3 DNA follows: TGCGCCAGCAGTGATACTCGGCAGCTCTATGGCTACACCTTA.

The chain couples TRBV3-1 to TRBJ1-2; D unclear. The germline V gene has CDR1 LGHDT and CDR2 YNNKEL (reference sequence). This CDR3 has 16 amino acids. V was trimmed by 3 bases and J by 6 bases, leaving 20 bases between them. The CDR3 here is CASSQDGMGVVNGYTF. In DNA form, the CDR3 reads TGTGCCAGCAGCCAGGACGGGATGGGAGTAGTTAATGGCTACACCTTC.

This clonotype was counted only a few times. This chain connects TRBV5-1 to TRBJ2-7, with D possibly being TRBD1 (6 bases). The tail of the sequence fits TRBJ2-5 better, so the J call may be wrong. This CDR3 has 13 amino acids. The germline V gene has CDR1 SGHRS and CDR2 YFSETQ. The CDR3 coding sequence is TGCGCCAGCAGGGGACACTCAAGGGAGACCCAGTACTTC. The encoded protein is CASRGHSRETQYF.

V usage is TRBV5-1 and J usage is TRBJ1-1; no definite D call. The germline V gene encodes CDR1 SGHRS and CDR2 YFSETQ. V lost 6 bases and J 4 bases, leaving 10 bases between the germline ends. The CDR3 consists of 12 residues. The CDR3 DNA follows: TGCGCCAGCACCCTACCGGGCACTGAAGCTTTCTTT. It translates to CASTLPGTEAFF.

This clonotype showed up just a few times. The chain links TRBV12-3 or TRBV12-4 to TRBJ2-1, with 11 nucleotides matching TRBD2. Trimming at V came to 7 bases and at J to 6 bases, leaving 5 bases not matched to a gene. The CDR3 sequence is 14 residues long. The CDR3 region is CASKRTSGSNEQFF. The CDR3 nucleotides are TGTGCCAGCAAACGGACTAGCGGGTCCAATGAGCAGTTCTTC.

The table lists this clonotype with a few counts. This rearrangement joins TRBV29-1 to TRBJ1-5, with D hard to call. This CDR3 spans 13 amino acids. Germline values: CDR1 SQVTM, CDR2 ANQGSEA. Trimming removed 4 bases from V and 1 base from J, with 8 bases in between. The CDR3 loop is CSVVYASNQPQHF. The CDR3 nucleotides are TGCAGCGTTGTCTATGCCAGCAATCAGCCCCAGCATTTT.

The chain recombines TRBV21-1 with TRBJ2-7; the table's D call, TRBD1, has no DNA check behind it. TRBV21-1 is listed as a pseudogene. The CDR3 runs to 20 residues. The CDR3 DNA reads TGTGCCAGCAGCAAAGACCAGATCCTCAGGGGGAAGCCCCTTACCTACGAGCAGTACTTC. Its protein is CASSKDQILRGKPLTYEQYF.

Notes on this clonotype: Since a much larger clone is just one base distant, this may be a read error. The DNA for the CDR3 is TGTGCCAGCAGTGAAAGCCGCAGGGTGAACCAGTACTTC. This codes for CASSESRRVNQYF. The rearrangement uses TRBV2 and TRBJ2-5; possible D gene TRBD1, 5 bases. Germline V lookup: CDR1 SNHLY, CDR2 FYNNEI. The CDR3 loop spans 13 amino acids. V dropped 2 bases and J dropped 10 bases, with 14 bases sitting between them.

The CDR3 here is CASSLGSGLLYNEQYF. CDR3 nucleotide sequence: TGTGCCAGCAGCTTAGGGTCGGGTCTCCTCTACAATGAGCAGTACTTC. This chain uses TRBV7-3 with TRBJ2-7; D is uncertain. V shed 2 bases and J shed 7 bases, with 21 bases lying between them. Germline CDR1 is SGHTA and CDR2 is FQGTGA. The CDR3 is 16 residues long.

V and J are TRBV12-3 or TRBV12-4 and TRBJ2-1; a possible D gene is TRBD2 (5 bases). There are 14 residues in the CDR3. V shed 1 base and J shed 10 bases, with 14 bases lying between them. CDR3 protein: CASSLGASPKEQFF. CDR3 DNA sequence: TGTGCCAGCAGTTTAGGGGCTAGCCCAAAGGAGCAGTTCTTC.

This clonotype has a count of ten or more. At one of its ends the junction is not consistent with the germline gene, which may arise from a read error. The chain carries TRBV5-1 and TRBJ2-1, with 7 bases fitting TRBD2. Germline V gene data show CDR1 as SGHRS and CDR2 as YFSETQ. The CDR3 is made up of 15 amino acids. The CDR3 spells CASSLAGGTYNEQFF. The CDR3 DNA reads as TGTGCCAGCAGCTTGGCCGGGGGGACCTACAATGAGCAGTTCTTC.

The chain uses TRBV6-6 and TRBJ2-3; D is unclear. The CDR3 loop spans 12 amino acids. The germline gives CDR1 MNHNY, CDR2 SVGAGI (reference sequence). The V and J ends lost 7 bases and 6 bases respectively, with 11 bases between them. CDR3 region: CASMHGPDTQYF. As DNA, the CDR3 is TGTGCCAGCATGCATGGTCCGGATACGCAGTATTTT.